The 31 T cell receptor beta chains reported below all come from one sample, sequenced in a study of T cells in Graves' hyperthyroidism and ophthalmopathy. TCR beta CDR3 regions were amplified from RNA transcripts. The HTBI primer set was used in a first-round RT-PCR of the TCR CDR3. TCRdb independently ran MiXCR on the multiplex PCR reads; one entry per CDR3 protein. Among around 500,000 distinct CDR3 sequences, 14% were seen once, and the ten largest hold around 14%. The sample consisted of blood. The source is a woman between 35 and 50 years old with Graves' hyperthyroidism.

This clonotype has a count of ten or more. The V gene is TRBV2, the J gene TRBJ2-4; no clear D gene. There are 15 residues in the CDR3. The V and J ends lost 9 bases and 1 base respectively, with 16 bases between them. The V gene's germline CDR1 is SNHLY and CDR2 FYNNEI. The CDR3 protein is CASDRGTNAKNIQYF. The CDR3 DNA is TGTGCCAGTGACCGAGGTACTAATGCCAAAAACATTCAGTACTTC. Looking up the rest from reference TRBV2 and TRBJ2-4 gives the full variable domain: EPEVTQTPSHQVTQMGQEVILRCVPISNHLYFYWYRQILGQKVEFLVSFYNNEISEKSEIFDDQFSVERPDGSNFTLKIRSTKLEDSAMYFCASDRGTNAKNIQYFGAGTRLSVL.

This clonotype was detected ten times or more. The CDR3 bases are TGTGCCAGCAGTGAAATGCAGGGTAGGGATGGCTACACCTTC. Protein sequence: CASSEMQGRDGYTF. The V call is TRBV2, the J call TRBJ1-2, with TRBD1 as a possible D gene (5 bases). Trimming shortened V by 2 bases and J by 6 bases, and 13 bases separated the two germline ends. The CDR3 runs to 14 residues. Germline CDR1 reads SNHLY; CDR2 reads FYNNEI. Complete variable domain (other parts from reference TRBV2 and TRBJ1-2): EPEVTQTPSHQVTQMGQEVILRCVPISNHLYFYWYRQILGQKVEFLVSFYNNEISEKSEIFDDQFSVERPDGSNFTLKIRSTKLEDSAMYFCASSEMQGRDGYTFGSGTRLTVV.

This clonotype was counted once. J is TRBJ2-1 and V is TRBV28, with D tentatively TRBD2 (6 bases). Germline assignment: CDR1 MDHEN and CDR2 SYDVKM. Trimming stripped 6 bases from V and 0 bases from J, with 18 bases between. This CDR3 spans 17 amino acids. The CDR3 DNA is TGTGCCAGCAGCTTAACTCCTAGCGCAAGCTCCTACAATGAGCAGTTCTTC. It specifies CASSLTPSASSYNEQFF.

The sample holds many counts of this clonotype. This rearrangement joins TRBV28 to TRBJ1-1; the D is unclear. The length of the CDR3 is 14 residues. The V gene's germline CDR1 is MDHEN and CDR2 SYDVKM. Trimming took off 6 bases at V and 7 bases at J, with 18 bases between the two ends. The CDR3 DNA follows: TGTGCCAGCAGCCCCCCCCGTTTCAGTAGTGAAGCTTTCTTT. Protein sequence: CASSPPRFSSEAFF.

About this clonotype: The germline gene is not matched at one end of the junction; a read error may be the cause. V is TRBV24-1 and J is TRBJ2-1; possibly TRBD2 for D (6 bases). There are 13 residues in the CDR3. Germline V gives CDR1 KGHDR, CDR2 SFDVKD. CDR3 sequence (DNA): TGTGCCACCAGTGATTCACTAGCAAATGAGCAGCTCTTC. This gives the protein CATSDSLANEQLF.

The J gene is TRBJ2-3, the V gene TRBV4-2, with D perhaps matching TRBD2 (6 bases). Between the trimmed V and J ends, which lost 3 bases and 0 bases, there was a span of 16 bases. The CDR3 spans 17 residues. In germline, CDR1 is LGHNA, CDR2 YNFKEQ. The CDR3 protein is CASSQDALASSTDTQYF. CDR3 coding DNA: TGTGCCAGCAGCCAGGACGCCCTAGCGTCTAGCACAGATACGCAGTATTTT.

This clonotype was counted many times. V usage is TRBV3-1 and J usage is TRBJ2-1; D is undetermined. CDR1 and CDR2 from the germline V gene are LGHDT and YNNKEL (reference sequence). This CDR3 region has 13 residues. V gave up 4 bases and J gave up 10 bases, with 14 bases separating them. CDR3 region: CASSRLFSQEQFF. The CDR3 region has the DNA TGTGCCAGCAGCCGACTCTTCTCACAAGAGCAGTTCTTC.

This clonotype was picked up many times. The V gene is TRBV5-1, the J gene TRBJ2-5, with a possible D match to TRBD2 (6 bases). This CDR3 is 14 amino acids long. Trimming removed 2 bases from V and 1 base from J, with 9 bases in between. The germline V gene encodes CDR1 SGHRS and CDR2 YFSETQ. In DNA form, the CDR3 reads TGCGCCAGCAGCTTAACGACTAGCCAAGAGACCCAGTACTTC. It encodes CASSLTTSQETQYF. The whole variable domain, filled in from reference TRBV5-1 and TRBJ2-5, reads KAGVTQTPRYLIKTRGQQVTLSCSPISGHRSVSWYQQTPGQGLQFLFEYFSETQRNKGNFPGRFSGRQFSNSRSEMNVSTLELGDSALYLCASSLTTSQETQYFGPGTRLLVL.

This clonotype was seen at least ten times. This chain joins TRBV5-1 and TRBJ2-7; 7 bases are shared with TRBD1. The germline V gene has CDR1 SGHRS and CDR2 YFSETQ. The CDR3 sequence is 13 residues long. The V gene end was trimmed by 4 bases and the J gene end by 7 bases; junction bases not matched to a gene: 8. The CDR3 spells CASSGLQGWEQYF. CDR3 coding DNA: TGCGCCAGCAGCGGCCTACAGGGGTGGGAGCAGTACTTC.

At least ten counts were recorded for this clonotype. As DNA, the CDR3 is TGTGCCAGGTCTAGCGACGGGGAGCTGTTTTTT. The encoded protein is CARSSDGELFF. This sequence joins TRBV30 and TRBJ2-2, with a possible D match to TRBD2 (6 bases). The CDR3 length is 11 residues. Between the trimmed V and J ends, which lost 8 bases and 7 bases, there was a span of 11 bases. Germline CDR1 GTSNPN, CDR2 SVGIG (reference sequence).

The rearrangement links TRBV10-3 to TRBJ2-3; D unresolved. Germline assignment: CDR1 ENHRY and CDR2 SYGVKD. The CDR3 contains 13 residues. The V end was cut by 2 bases, the J end by 2 bases, with 5 bases between. DNA for the CDR3: TGTGCCATCAGTGAGGTGAACACAGATACGCAGTATTTT. It is translated as CAISEVNTDTQYF.

J is TRBJ2-1 and V is TRBV24-1; TRBD1 matches at 9 bases. From germline, CDR1 is KGHDR and CDR2 SFDVKD. CDR3 length: 15 residues. Trimming took 3 bases from V and 8 from J; bases not matched to a gene: 7. CDR3 protein: CATSDPGQGKDEQFF. CDR3 nucleotide sequence: TGTGCCACCAGTGATCCGGGACAGGGTAAGGATGAGCAGTTCTTC.

This clonotype was counted between two and nine times. CDR3 DNA sequence: TGTGCCACCGGGACAGGGGGCTGGAATGAGCAGTTCTTC. Translating it yields CATGTGGWNEQFF. The rearrangement joins TRBV24-1 to TRBJ2-1, with 12 nucleotides matching TRBD1. Trimming removed 9 bases from V and 7 bases from J; junction bases left unmatched: 3. The CDR3 runs to 13 residues. Germline CDR1 KGHDR, CDR2 SFDVKD.

J is TRBJ2-1 and V is TRBV18; D gene ambiguous. V lost 3 bases and J 0 bases, leaving 18 bases between the germline ends. Germline assignment: CDR1 KGHSH and CDR2 LQKENI. The CDR3 consists of 18 residues. CDR3 sequence: CASSPPLVGETSYNEQFF. In DNA form, the CDR3 reads TGTGCCAGCTCACCCCCCCTAGTAGGCGAAACCTCCTACAATGAGCAGTTCTTC.

The sample holds many counts of this clonotype. The chain uses TRBV30 and TRBJ2-7; D unresolved. Trimming removed 3 bases at V and 1 base at J, with 16 bases between. The CDR3 runs to 15 residues. Germline V gives CDR1 GTSNPN, CDR2 SVGIG (reference sequence). CDR3 DNA: TGTGCCTGGAGCCCGCGGCGTACTCAATCCTACGAGCAGTACTTC. Translating gives CAWSPRRTQSYEQYF.

There are many counts of this clonotype. Possible read error: a much larger clone is one base away. CDR3 coding DNA: TGTGCCAACAGTCCGCGGGCATCGAACACTGAAGCTTTCTTT. As protein: CANSPRASNTEAFF. The chain links TRBV27 to TRBJ1-1, with D uncertain. CDR3 length equals 14 residues. CDR1 and CDR2 (germline): MNHEY, SMNVEV (reference sequence).

The table lists this clonotype with a few counts. The rearrangement uses TRBV5-1 and TRBJ2-5; no clear D gene. V lost 2 bases to trimming and J lost 1 base, with 9 bases between them. Germline CDR1 reads SGHRS; CDR2 reads YFSETQ. The CDR3 runs to 14 residues. CDR3 coding DNA: TGCGCCAGCAGCTTTATCGACCCCCAAGAGACCCAGTACTTC. Encoded protein: CASSFIDPQETQYF.

This clonotype turned up a few times. The chain uses TRBV13 and TRBJ2-2; D unclear. Germline loops: CDR1 PRHDT, CDR2 FYEKMQ (reference sequence). V gave up 6 bases and J gave up 7 bases, with 9 bases separating them. The CDR3 is 12 amino acids. The CDR3 nucleotides read TGTGCCAGCAGTCGCCTGAGCGGGGAGCTGTTTTTT. The encoded protein is CASSRLSGELFF.

The V gene is TRBV6-9, the J gene TRBJ2-7; 11 positions match TRBD1. Germline V gene data show CDR1 as MNHGY and CDR2 as SVAAGI. The CDR3 extends over 16 amino acids. The V gene end was trimmed by 5 bases and the J gene end by 5 bases; junction bases not matched to a gene: 11. Here the CDR3 DNA reads TGTGCCAGCAGTATATCCTCCGGGACAGGGGGACACGAGCAGTACTTC. The encoded protein is CASSISSGTGGHEQYF.

This clonotype has at least ten counts. The J gene is TRBJ1-1, the V gene TRBV20-1; possibly TRBD1 for D (5 bases). Germline V CDR1 and CDR2: DFQATT, SNEGSKA (reference sequence). The CDR3 runs to 14 residues. Between the trimmed V and J ends, which lost 4 bases and 0 bases, there was a span of 12 bases. The CDR3 DNA reads as TGCAGTGCTAAGACAGCCACCATGAACACTGAAGCTTTCTTT. Translating it yields CSAKTATMNTEAFF.

This clonotype has only a few counts. The V and J genes are TRBV15 and TRBJ2-3; possible D gene TRBD1, 6 bases. Germline V gives CDR1 LNHNV, CDR2 YYDKDF (reference sequence). V dropped 1 base and J dropped 1 base, with 15 bases sitting between them. The CDR3 spans 17 residues. The CDR3 coding sequence is TGTGCCACCAGCAGAGGTATACAGGGATCGGGCACAGATACGCAGTATTTT. Encoded protein: CATSRGIQGSGTDTQYF.

This clonotype was recorded a few times. The chain recombines TRBV5-1 with TRBJ1-1, with D unresolved. The CDR3 totals 14 residues. In germline, CDR1 is SGHRS, CDR2 YFSETQ. Trimming removed 0 bases from V and 2 bases from J, with 8 bases in between. The CDR3 DNA reads TGCGCCAGCAGCTTGGCGGCAATAAACACTGAAGCTTTCTTT. This codes for CASSLAAINTEAFF. Filled out from reference TRBV5-1 and TRBJ1-1, the complete variable domain reads KAGVTQTPRYLIKTRGQQVTLSCSPISGHRSVSWYQQTPGQGLQFLFEYFSETQRNKGNFPGRFSGRQFSNSRSEMNVSTLELGDSALYLCASSLAAINTEAFFGQGTRLTVV.

This clonotype came up many times. In DNA form, the CDR3 reads TGTGCCAGCAGTCCATCCCTTCAAGAGACCCAGTACTTC. Translating it yields CASSPSLQETQYF. The chain uses TRBV27 and TRBJ2-5, with D uncertain. Trimming left V 5 bases short and J 2 bases short, with 9 bases between. CDR1 MNHEY and CDR2 SMNVEV come from the germline V gene (reference sequence). The CDR3 runs to 13 residues.

The genes are TRBV5-4 and TRBJ2-7, with 9 bases identical to TRBD1. CDR3 length: 15 residues. Germline-derived CDR1 and CDR2 are SGHNT and YYREEE (reference sequence). V lost 5 bases, J lost 0 bases, and 6 bases stayed unmatched. CDR3 residues: CASSSGQGLSYEQYF. The DNA of the CDR3 is TGTGCCAGCAGTTCGGGACAGGGCCTCTCCTACGAGCAGTACTTC. Together with reference TRBV5-4 and TRBJ2-7, the CDR3 gives the full variable domain: ETGVTQSPTHLIKTRGQQVTLRCSSQSGHNTVSWYQQALGQGPQFIFQYYREEENGRGNFPPRFSGLQFPNYSSELNVNALELDDSALYLCASSSGQGLSYEQYFGPGTRLTVT.

In its sample, this clonotype was seen many times. CDR3 loop: CASSEASGYSYNEQFF. DNA of the CDR3: TGTGCCAGCAGTGAGGCTAGCGGGTACTCCTACAATGAGCAGTTCTTC. This rearrangement joins TRBV2 to TRBJ2-1, with TRBD2 matching 8 bases. Trimming cost V 3 bases and J 0 bases; bases outside gene matches: 4. Germline CDR1 SNHLY, CDR2 FYNNEI. The CDR3 covers 16 residues.

This clonotype was recorded at least ten times. The rearrangement links TRBV28 to TRBJ2-7; D is possibly TRBD1 (6 bases). Germline V gene sequence: CDR1 MDHEN, CDR2 SYDVKM. The ends were cut back, 5 bases at V and 1 base at J, with 15 bases in the middle. CDR3 size: 15 residues. The CDR3 spells CASSVRGGVSYEQYF. The CDR3 DNA reads TGTGCCAGCAGTGTCAGAGGGGGAGTATCCTACGAGCAGTACTTC.

This clonotype was seen only a few times. This sequence joins TRBV5-1 and TRBJ2-3; 9 bases are a match to TRBD2. V lost 4 bases and J lost 2; bases outside the gene matches: 8. In germline, CDR1 is SGHRS, CDR2 YFSETQ. This CDR3 is 16 amino acids long. CDR3 sequence: CASSQTTSGPTDTQYF. DNA of the CDR3: TGCGCCAGCAGCCAGACTACTAGCGGGCCCACAGATACGCAGTATTTT.

The gene calls are TRBV5-4 and TRBJ2-7; TRBD2 agrees at 8 bases. Germline V gene sequence: CDR1 SGHNT, CDR2 YYREEE (reference sequence). Losses at the gene ends were 3 bases for V and 7 bases for J; bases not matched to a gene: 12. The CDR3 covers 15 residues. The CDR3 loop is CASSSTSGLTEEQYF. The CDR3 DNA reads as TGTGCCAGCAGCTCAACTAGCGGTCTGACGGAGGAGCAGTACTTC.

This clonotype has ten or more counts. V usage is TRBV6-5 and J usage is TRBJ2-1; D might be TRBD1 or TRBD2, each matching 5 bases. CDR1 is MNHEY, CDR2 SVGAGI, per germline. V shed 2 bases and J shed 6 bases, with 14 bases lying between them. This CDR3 is 15 amino acids long. The CDR3 here is CASSYAGLAGNEQFF. The CDR3 nucleotides read TGTGCCAGCAGTTACGCAGGGTTGGCGGGCAATGAGCAGTTCTTC.

This clonotype was picked up many times. The chain links TRBV20-1 to TRBJ2-1, with 7 positions matching TRBD2. This CDR3 comprises 12 residues. CDR1 and CDR2 from the germline V gene are DFQATT and SNEGSKA (reference sequence). Trimming removed 8 bases from V and 5 bases from J; junction bases left unmatched: 6. The CDR3 loop is CSIREGHNEQFF. The CDR3 nucleotides read TGCAGTATTAGGGAGGGGCACAATGAGCAGTTCTTC.

J is TRBJ1-4 and V is TRBV7-9; D possibly corresponds to TRBD1 (5 bases). The V and J ends lost 2 bases and 8 bases respectively, with 6 bases between them. There are 12 residues in the CDR3. Germline CDR1 and CDR2: SEHNR and FQNEAQ (reference sequence). The CDR3, as DNA: TGTGCCAGCAGCTTATGGGGGGAAAAACTGTTTTTT. Amino acid sequence: CASSLWGEKLFF.